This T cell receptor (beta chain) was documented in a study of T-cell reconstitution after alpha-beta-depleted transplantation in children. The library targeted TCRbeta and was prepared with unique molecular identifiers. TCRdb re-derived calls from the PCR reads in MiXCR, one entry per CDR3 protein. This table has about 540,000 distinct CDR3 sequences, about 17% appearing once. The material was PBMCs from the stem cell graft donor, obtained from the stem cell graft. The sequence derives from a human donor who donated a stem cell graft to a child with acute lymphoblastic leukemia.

CDR3 DNA: TGTGCCAGCAGCTTAGCACAGGGCCTCAAGGATACGCAGTATTTT. Protein sequence: CASSLAQGLKDTQYF. The chain links TRBV11-2 to TRBJ2-3, with TRBD1 as a possible D gene (6 bases). This CDR3 contains 15 residues. Germline CDR1 SGHAT, CDR2 FQNNGV. V gave up 1 base and J gave up 6 bases, with 14 bases separating them.